These 31 T cell receptor beta chains share one sample of origin, sequenced in a study of siplizumab effects on memory and regulatory T cells. Method: immunoSEQ multiplex PCR; TCRdb's copy keeps in-frame clones and lacks some. The table shows about 80,000 clones, with about 95% occurring only once. Material for sequencing was CD8+ T cells sorted from blood. These receptor sequences come from a human donor in good health.

This clone is medium-sized. The chain couples TRBV6-1 to TRBJ2-2; D might be TRBD2 (5 bases). V lost 3 bases to trimming and J lost 6 bases, with 14 bases between them. The CDR3 length is 15 residues. CDR1 is MNHNS, CDR2 SASEGT, per germline. The CDR3 DNA reads TGTGCCAGCAGTGAGGAGGTGTCAGGACCCGGGGAGCTGTTTTTT. As protein: CASSEEVSGPGELFF.

About this clone: At one of its ends the junction is not consistent with the germline gene, which may arise from a read error. This sample includes further DNA sequences coding for the same CDR3. The chain recombines TRBV5-4 with TRBJ2-7, with D perhaps assigned TRBD1 or TRBD2 (7 bases each). Germline-derived CDR1 and CDR2 are SGHNT and YYREEE (reference sequence). The CDR3 is made up of 14 amino acids. CDR3 loop: CASSLGGGPHEQYF. The CDR3 DNA follows: TGTGCCAGCAGTTTGGGAGGGGGCCCCCACGAGCAGTACTTC. The full variable domain, rest sourced from reference TRBV5-4 and TRBJ2-7, is ETGVTQSPTHLIKTRGQQVTLRCSSQSGHNTVSWYQQALGQGPQFIFQYYREEENGRGNFPPRFSGLQFPNYSSELNVNALELDDSALYLCASSLGGGPHEQYFGPGTRLTVT.

The rearrangement links TRBV4-1 to TRBJ2-2; 8 bases are shared with TRBD2. The CDR3 runs to 18 residues. Unmatched junction bases numbered 11, after V lost 4 bases and J lost 1 base. The germline gives CDR1 MGHRA, CDR2 YSYEKL. The CDR3 reads CASSPRAAGELNTGELFF. CDR3 DNA sequence: TGCGCCAGCAGCCCCCGCGCAGCGGGAGAATTGAACACCGGGGAGCTGTTTTTT.

The rearrangement links TRBV5-4 to TRBJ2-3; a weak D match, TRBD2 (5 bases). The V gene's germline CDR1 is SGHNT and CDR2 YYREEE (reference sequence). Trimming removed 2 bases from V and 0 bases from J, with 10 bases in between. The CDR3 has 15 residues. This CDR3 reads CASSLEGTSTDTQYF. CDR3 DNA sequence: TGTGCCAGCAGCTTAGAGGGTACTAGCACAGATACGCAGTATTTT.

V is TRBV7-8 and J is TRBJ2-3; no definite D call. In germline, CDR1 is SGHVS, CDR2 FQNEAQ. Trimming removed 5 bases at V and 2 bases at J, with 14 bases between. The CDR3 spans 15 residues. DNA for the CDR3: TGTGCCAGCAGCCCCGACCGACCTTACACAGATACGCAGTATTTT. It codes for CASSPDRPYTDTQYF.

This clone appeared a single time. V and J are TRBV28 and TRBJ2-3, with a weak D call TRBD2 (5 bases). Germline CDR1 is MDHEN and CDR2 is SYDVKM. The CDR3 is 14 amino acids. V was trimmed by 2 bases and J by 4 bases, leaving 10 bases between them. In nucleotides, the CDR3 is TGTGCCAGCAGTTTAGCTGACTACGCAGATACGCAGTATTTT. Translated: CASSLADYADTQYF.

The chain carries TRBV10-3 and TRBJ1-4; a possible D gene is TRBD1 (5 bases). CDR3 length equals 17 residues. The germline CDR1 and CDR2 sequences are ENHRY and SYGVKD. With 4 bases removed from V and 4 bases from J, the gap between germline ends came to 19 bases. CDR3 sequence: CAISGTIRDGNNEKLFF. CDR3 bases: TGTGCCATCAGTGGGACGATCCGGGACGGGAATAATGAAAAACTGTTTTTT.

The chain employs TRBV4-1 and TRBJ1-5, with D unclear. V was cut by 4 bases and J by 0 bases, with 10 bases left in between. Per the germline V gene, CDR1 is MGHRA and CDR2 is YSYEKL. This CDR3 spans 15 amino acids. The CDR3: CASSLDRGSNQPQHF. The CDR3 DNA reads TGCGCCAGCAGCCTCGATAGAGGTAGCAATCAGCCCCAGCATTTT.

The chain joins TRBV19 to TRBJ2-2, with D uncertain. Per the germline V gene, CDR1 is LNHDA and CDR2 is SQIVND (reference sequence). The CDR3 has 13 amino acids. V was pared by 6 bases and J by 4 bases, with 9 bases between. This CDR3 is CASRGLSTGELFF. CDR3 bases: TGTGCCAGTAGGGGGTTAAGCACCGGGGAGCTGTTTTTT. Combining the CDR3 with reference TRBV19 and TRBJ2-2 gives the whole variable domain DGGITQSPKYLFRKEGQNVTLSCEQNLNHDAMYWYRQDPGQGLRLIYYSQIVNDFQKGDIAEGYSVSREKKESFPLTVTSAQKNPTAFYLCASRGLSTGELFFGEGSRLTVL.

This rearrangement joins TRBV6-1 to TRBJ2-7, with 10 bases aligning to TRBD2. The CDR3 has 17 amino acids. The V gene's germline CDR1 is MNHNS and CDR2 SASEGT. V shed 2 bases, J shed 6 bases, and the junction held 13 bases outside the gene matches. Written as DNA, the CDR3 is TGTGCCAGCAGTGAAAGGGCTAGCGGGAGTGCGGACAGCGAGCAGTACTTC. The encoded protein is CASSERASGSADSEQYF.

This chain joins TRBV6-4 and TRBJ2-1; a possible D gene is TRBD1 (6 bases). V lost 7 bases, J lost 2 bases, and 12 bases lay in between. The CDR3 spans 14 residues. Germline loops: CDR1 MRHNA, CDR2 SNTAGT. The CDR3, as DNA: TGTGCCAGCAAAAGGGGGATAACCTACAATGAGCAGTTCTTC. Encoded protein: CASKRGITYNEQFF.

The chain links TRBV4-1 to TRBJ2-7, with 9 positions matching TRBD2. V shed 2 bases, J shed 5 bases, and the junction held 16 bases outside the gene matches. CDR3 length: 18 amino acids. Germline V gene sequence: CDR1 MGHRA, CDR2 YSYEKL. The CDR3 region is CASSQPGAGGTYFNEQYF. CDR3 DNA: TGCGCCAGCAGCCAACCGGGGGCGGGAGGGACCTATTTCAACGAGCAGTACTTC.

V gene TRBV9 combines with J gene TRBJ2-1; D perhaps matches TRBD2 (5 bases). CDR1 is SGDLS, CDR2 YYNGEE, per germline. Trimming left V 0 bases short and J 3 bases short, with 10 bases between. There are 15 residues in the CDR3. As DNA, the CDR3 is TGTGCCAGCAGCGTAGGCTCGGGGAACTACAATGAGCAGTTCTTC. Translation gives CASSVGSGNYNEQFF.

This clone was detected once. The chain has TRBV2 and TRBJ2-7, with 7 bases aligning to TRBD2. The CDR3 covers 13 residues. CDR1 SNHLY and CDR2 FYNNEI come from the germline V gene. J lost 6 bases, V lost 7 bases, and 9 bases had no gene match. CDR3 region: CASKGGSLLEQYF. The CDR3 DNA is TGTGCCAGCAAGGGCGGGAGTCTCCTCGAGCAGTACTTC.

The chain combines TRBV9 with TRBJ1-3; D remains unclear. The CDR3 sequence is 18 residues long. Germline V gives CDR1 SGDLS, CDR2 YYNGEE. V lost 3 bases, J lost 0 bases, and 19 bases lay in between. As DNA, the CDR3 is TGTGCCAGCAGCGCCCGGGTTGGCCAGACGAGCTCTGGAAACACCATATATTTT. This translates into CASSARVGQTSSGNTIYF.

V gene TRBV9 combines with J gene TRBJ2-2; no clear D gene. In germline, CDR1 is SGDLS, CDR2 YYNGEE. The CDR3 length is 14 residues. The ends were cut back, 2 bases at V and 4 bases at J, with 9 bases in the middle. In DNA form, the CDR3 reads TGTGCCAGCAGCGTCATAATGGGCACCGGGGAGCTGTTTTTT. Its translation: CASSVIMGTGELFF.

This chain joins TRBV9 and TRBJ1-2; TRBD1 matches 7 bases. The ends lost 4 bases at V and 6 bases at J; junction bases unmatched: 12. CDR1 and CDR2 (germline): SGDLS, YYNGEE. The length of the CDR3 is 15 residues. The CDR3, as DNA: TGTGCCAGCAGCACTCCGGGACAGACTATTCATGGCTACACCTTC. Its translation: CASSTPGQTIHGYTF.

The J gene is TRBJ2-7, the V gene TRBV27; TRBD2 might be the D (5 bases). Trimming left V 4 bases short and J 4 bases short, with 17 bases between. This CDR3 comprises 15 residues. Per the germline V gene, CDR1 is MNHEY and CDR2 is SMNVEV (reference sequence). This CDR3 is CASSSRTATGYEQYF. In DNA, the CDR3 is TGTGCCAGCAGTTCAAGGACGGCCACGGGGTACGAGCAGTACTTC.

The chain joins TRBV7-9 to TRBJ2-1; D is uncertain. Germline assignment: CDR1 SEHNR and CDR2 FQNEAQ (reference sequence). Trimming pared 8 bases from V and 0 bases from J, leaving 11 bases between. CDR3 length: 14 residues. The CDR3 DNA sequence: TGTGCCAGCGCTACCGGGTTCTCCTACAATGAGCAGTTCTTC. Translation: CASATGFSYNEQFF.

The gene calls are TRBV5-1 and TRBJ2-5; 8 bases agree with TRBD2. The CDR3 runs 15 residues. The V and J ends lost 0 bases and 1 base, in that order; junction bases with no gene match: 2. Looked up from germline, CDR1 is SGHRS and CDR2 is YFSETQ. CDR3 in amino acids: CASSLEGLAQETQYF. The CDR3 nucleotides read TGCGCCAGCAGCTTGGAAGGACTAGCCCAAGAGACCCAGTACTTC.

This chain connects TRBV14 to TRBJ2-7; 8 bases are a match to TRBD1. The CDR3 runs 14 residues. Germline values: CDR1 SGHDN, CDR2 FVKESK. J lost 3 bases, V lost 2 bases, and 3 bases had no gene match. CDR3 nucleotide sequence: TGTGCCAGCAGCCAAACAGGGGGTGGCTACGAGCAGTACTTC. This gives the protein CASSQTGGGYEQYF.

The chain employs TRBV9 and TRBJ1-1; 10 bases line up with TRBD1. The V gene's germline CDR1 is SGDLS and CDR2 YYNGEE. The J segment lost 4 bases and the V segment lost 3 bases, leaving 3 bases of the junction unmatched. This CDR3 is 14 amino acids long. CDR3 protein: CASSADRGLTEAFF. In DNA, the CDR3 is TGTGCCAGCAGCGCCGACAGGGGGCTCACTGAAGCTTTCTTT. Together with reference TRBV9 and TRBJ1-1, the CDR3 gives the full variable domain: DSGVTQTPKHLITATGQRVTLRCSPRSGDLSVYWYQQSLDQGLQFLIQYYNGEERAKGNILERFSAQQFPDLHSELNLSSLELGDSALYFCASSADRGLTEAFFGQGTRLTVV.

The CDR3 DNA reads as TGTGCCAGCAGTCGCTCGACCAACCAAGAGACCCAGTACTTC. This encodes CASSRSTNQETQYF. The V gene is TRBV14, the J gene TRBJ2-5, with D hard to call. Deletions cut 6 bases from V and 0 bases from J, with 11 bases between. Germline V gives CDR1 SGHDN, CDR2 FVKESK. This CDR3 spans 14 amino acids.

The chain employs TRBV27 and TRBJ2-5; D is ambiguous. The CDR3 sequence is 13 residues long. Trimming took 5 bases from V and 2 from J, leaving 9 bases between them. From germline, CDR1 is MNHEY and CDR2 SMNVEV (reference sequence). CDR3 DNA sequence: TGTGCCAGCAGTGAATTTAGTCAAGAGACCCAGTACTTC. Translating gives CASSEFSQETQYF.

The CDR3 nucleotides read TGTGCCAGCAGCGCCGGGACAGGGATGTCCCCCTACGAGCAGTACTTC. It yields the protein CASSAGTGMSPYEQYF. This rearrangement joins TRBV9 to TRBJ2-7, with TRBD1 matching 9 bases. This CDR3 region has 16 residues. Germline CDR1 is SGDLS and CDR2 is YYNGEE. V shed 3 bases, J shed 2 bases, and the junction held 9 bases outside the gene matches.

The gene calls are TRBV6-1 and TRBJ2-7, with TRBD2 identical over 7 bases. J was trimmed by 2 bases and V by 7 bases; bases with no gene match: 2. CDR1 MNHNS and CDR2 SASEGT come from the germline V gene. This CDR3 contains 12 residues. CDR3 region: CASTGLTYEQYF. CDR3 bases: TGTGCCAGCACGGGACTAACCTACGAGCAGTACTTC.

This chain uses TRBV5-4 with TRBJ2-2, with a weak D call TRBD1 (8 bases). The germline gives CDR1 SGHNT, CDR2 YYREEE (reference sequence). CDR3 length: 15 residues. V lost 5 bases and J lost 4, with 15 bases in between. CDR3 DNA: TGTGCCAGCAGAGCCACAGGGGGGGCCACCGGGGAGCTGTTTTTT. The encoded protein is CASRATGGATGELFF. The entire variable domain, with the rest obtained from reference TRBV5-4 and TRBJ2-2, is as follows: ETGVTQSPTHLIKTRGQQVTLRCSSQSGHNTVSWYQQALGQGPQFIFQYYREEENGRGNFPPRFSGLQFPNYSSELNVNALELDDSALYLCASRATGGATGELFFGEGSRLTVL.

J is TRBJ2-2 and V is TRBV5-1; 9 bases map to TRBD1. V lost 4 bases to trimming and J lost 9 bases; unmatched junction nucleotides: 10. Germline CDR1 SGHRS, CDR2 YFSETQ. This CDR3 has 15 amino acids. DNA for the CDR3: TGCGCCAGCAGCACCCCGGGACAGGGTCCCTGGGAGCTGTTTTTT. Translation gives CASSTPGQGPWELFF.

The chain couples TRBV19 to TRBJ2-7, with D perhaps TRBD2 (5 bases). This CDR3 has 14 amino acids. V lost 5 bases to trimming and J lost 1 base, with 12 bases between them. CDR1 is LNHDA, CDR2 SQIVND, per germline (reference sequence). The CDR3 loop reads CASSEWTASYEQYF. The CDR3 DNA sequence: TGTGCCAGTAGTGAATGGACTGCGTCCTACGAGCAGTACTTC.

This chain joins TRBV7-9 and TRBJ2-2, with D possibly being TRBD1 (5 bases). This CDR3 is 13 amino acids long. V lost 5 bases and J 5 bases, leaving 9 bases between the germline ends. The germline gives CDR1 SEHNR, CDR2 FQNEAQ (reference sequence). CDR3 in amino acids: CASSLRETGELFF. Here the CDR3 DNA reads TGTGCCAGCAGCCTCAGGGAAACCGGGGAGCTGTTTTTT.

With respect to this clone: A junction boundary mismatches the germline segment, possibly from a read error. V gene TRBV7-7 combines with J gene TRBJ2-7; the match to TRBD2 covers 7 bases. The CDR3 length is 21 residues. CDR1 is SSHAT, CDR2 FNYEAQ, per germline (reference sequence). This chain's CDR3 is CASSLGALGNGLKLAVYEQYF. CDR3 in DNA: TGTGCTAGCAGCTTAGGAGCTTTGGGGAACGGACTAAAGCTAGCGGTCTACGAGCAGTACTTC.